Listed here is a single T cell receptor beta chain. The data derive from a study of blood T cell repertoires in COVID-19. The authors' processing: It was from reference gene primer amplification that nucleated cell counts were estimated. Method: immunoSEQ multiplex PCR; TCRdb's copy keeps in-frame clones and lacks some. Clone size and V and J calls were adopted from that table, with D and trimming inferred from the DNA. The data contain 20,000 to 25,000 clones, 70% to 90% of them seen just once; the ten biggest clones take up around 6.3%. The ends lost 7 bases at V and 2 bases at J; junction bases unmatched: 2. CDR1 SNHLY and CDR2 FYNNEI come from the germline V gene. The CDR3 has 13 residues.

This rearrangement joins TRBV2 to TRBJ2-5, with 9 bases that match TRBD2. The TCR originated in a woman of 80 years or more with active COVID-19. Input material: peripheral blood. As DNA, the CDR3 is TGTGCCAGCAAGCGGGGGGAGCAAGAGACCCAGTACTTC. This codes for CASKRGEQETQYF.